The present entry profiles one T cell receptor beta chain with its context. Its target is not known. Clones were sequenced by immunoSEQ multiplex PCR, and TCRdb holds only the in-frame ones, with some missing. This sample has tens of thousands of clones, with roughly 86% found just once. This specimen belongs to a study of radiotherapy plus CTLA-4 blockade in lung cancer. Study-wide results and limits: Subsequent to radiotherapy plus ipilimumab, tumor-derived TCR clones underwent expansion in blood.

Focal radiation with ipilimumab CTLA-4 blockade was given to patients with chemo-refractory metastatic non-small-cell lung cancer. Germline assignment: CDR1 SEHNR and CDR2 FQNEAQ (reference sequence). V was trimmed by 2 bases and J by 3 bases, leaving 8 bases between them. This CDR3 has 13 residues. The receptor was isolated from a human donor with non-small cell lung cancer that progressed on radiotherapy plus ipilimumab. The sequences come from peripheral blood, collected from a patient treated with radiotherapy plus ipilimumab. The rearrangement links TRBV7-9 to TRBJ2-7; possible D gene TRBD2, 5 bases. In nucleotides, the CDR3 is TGTGCCAGCAGCTTAACTAGTTACTACGAGCAGTACTTC. It specifies CASSLTSYYEQYF. Full variable domain (remainder filled in from reference TRBV7-9 and TRBJ2-7): DTGVSQNPRHKITKRGQNVTFRCDPISEHNRLYWYRQTLGQGPEFLTYFQNEAQLEKSRLLSDRFSAERPKGSFSTLEIQRTEQGDSAMYLCASSLTSYYEQYFGPGTRLTVT.